A selection of T cell receptor beta chains follows, all from one sample in a study of blood T cell repertoires in COVID-19. Clones were sequenced by immunoSEQ multiplex PCR, and TCRdb holds only the in-frame ones, with some missing. The table lists fewer than 150,000 clones, 84% of them singletons. The sample was PBMCs or T cells enriched from blood (not recorded which). These receptors were collected from a woman aged 18-29 years who had been exposed to COVID-19. Each CDR3 is given without its conserved first and last residue.

v_gene	j_gene	CDR3aa
TRBV6-5	TRBJ1-2	ASTPGTGYGYT
TRBV29-1	TRBJ2-1	SVEPAGGPYNEQF
TRBV5-4	TRBJ1-1	ASSFWGGTEAF
TRBV7-3	TRBJ2-3	ASSPFSGVAWIDTQY
TRBV28	TRBJ1-6	ASRSPTGDNSPLH
TRBV27	TRBJ2-7	ASSYQQVSTYEQY
TRBV20-1	TRBJ2-1	SAEDRRGQF
TRBV6-2/TRBV6-3	TRBJ1-6	ASSYSAGDRDNSPLH
TRBV19	TRBJ2-7	ASIPGIGEQY
TRBV19	TRBJ2-2	ASTTAGELF
TRBV5-3	TRBJ2-5	ARSSIAEETQY
TRBV5-1	TRBJ1-1	ASSLQSQSNTEAF
TRBV5-4	TRBJ1-2	ASSDKNYGYT
TRBV11-3	TRBJ2-3	ASSLLAGGSTDTQY
TRBV11-2	TRBJ2-5	ASSLRLAGAQETQY
TRBV28	TRBJ1-5	ASSLSGSFNQPQH
TRBV5-4	TRBJ2-1	ASSLVGSSGNEQF
TRBV27	TRBJ2-6	ASSGEAGANVLT
TRBV6-5	TRBJ2-5	ASSYSGAQGGETQY
TRBV7-9	TRBJ2-4	ASSPRLAGEAKNIQY
TRBV19	TRBJ1-1	ASSVNTGEAF
TRBV6-1	TRBJ1-1	ASSDPGTARGTEAF
TRBV19	TRBJ2-7	ASRTLILYEQY
TRBV5-1	TRBJ1-2	ASSLAGPGRNGYT
TRBV18	TRBJ1-5	ASSPDRDQPQH
TRBV7-9	TRBJ1-1	ASRSRDRMNTEAF
TRBV24-1	TRBJ1-5	ATAASSNQPQH
TRBV28	TRBJ1-2	ASSLLVGQGGGSYT
TRBV7-8	TRBJ1-2	ASSLAGTGPLGYT
TRBV4-1	TRBJ2-5	ASSPTLVQETQY
TRBV29-1	TRBJ2-3	SVVSQVTDTQY
TRBV5-1	TRBJ1-5	ASRRAYNQPQH
TRBV29-1	TRBJ2-7	SVERSPGDEQY
TRBV3-1/TRBV3-2	TRBJ2-1	ASSNPGTGVNEQF
TRBV27	TRBJ2-2	ASSLVARGTGELF
TRBV27	TRBJ1-5	ASKLTGTGLTPQH
TRBV28	TRBJ2-7	ASSYRSLYEQY
TRBV28	TRBJ1-2	ASSFNGALGLYGYT
TRBV14	TRBJ2-5	ASSPGTFQETQY
TRBV7-8	TRBJ1-2	ASSFARTGEANYGYT
TRBV14	TRBJ1-3	ASSLQAISGNTIY
TRBV27	TRBJ1-1	ASSLRQGFNTEAF
TRBV2	TRBJ2-2	ASSPKGGQGTTGELF
TRBV7-6	TRBJ2-7	ASSLEPGQGSYEQY
TRBV11-2	TRBJ2-1	ASSLPGTSYNEQF
TRBV5-1	TRBJ2-1	ASRGEVQEF
TRBV29-1	TRBJ2-3	SALGQGTDTQY